The 12 T cell receptor beta chains listed next were all sequenced from one sample in a study of blood T cell repertoires in COVID-19 (dated by TCRdb to 2018 to 2021). Library prep was done by the immunoSEQ multiplex PCR assay. TCRdb re-hosts the immuneACCESS table, in-frame sequences only. Its copies lack some clones; in the studies checked, an unresolved V gene accounts for under half of them, and the cause for the rest is not known. In this sample the table shows about 38,000 clones, around four fifths of which occur a single time. The ten largest clones take up over 1.5% of the sample. The sequencing sample was made of peripheral blood. Every receptor here comes from a man aged 60 to 69 with COVID-19, enrolled during active disease.

The rearrangement links TRBV18 to TRBJ1-5, with TRBD1 matching over 7 bases. This CDR3 is built from 14 residues. V gave up 4 bases and J gave up 4 bases; unmatched junction bases: 4. The germline V gene encodes CDR1 KGHSH and CDR2 LQKENI. Written as DNA, the CDR3 is TGTGCCAGCTCACAGGGACAGCAAAATCAGCCCCAGCATTTT. Its translation: CASSQGQQNQPQHF.

V and J are TRBV7-9 and TRBJ1-5, with 7 positions matching TRBD1. The CDR3 totals 15 residues. Germline CDR1 SEHNR, CDR2 FQNEAQ (reference sequence). V lost 0 bases, J lost 5 bases, and 4 bases stayed unmatched. The CDR3, as DNA: TGTGCCAGCAGCTTAGCAGGGGGCAGGGATCAGCCCCAGCATTTT. Protein product: CASSLAGGRDQPQHF.

The J gene is TRBJ1-1, the V gene TRBV30; D not resolved. V lost 5 bases, J lost 2 bases, and 12 bases lay in between. This CDR3 comprises 13 residues. Per the germline V gene, CDR1 is GTSNPN and CDR2 is SVGIG (reference sequence). CDR3: CAWGVQKNTEAFF. In nucleotides, the CDR3 is TGTGCCTGGGGGGTCCAGAAAAACACTGAAGCTTTCTTT.

V and J are TRBV7-3 and TRBJ2-3; D ambiguous. The CDR3 has 14 amino acids. Germline V CDR1 and CDR2: SGHTA, FQGTGA. Trimming took off 8 bases at V and 1 base at J, with 13 bases between the two ends. CDR3 nucleotides: TGTGCCAGCGGGCGAACCCATCGCACAGATACGCAGTATTTT. Translation gives CASGRTHRTDTQYF. Full variable domain (missing parts from reference TRBV7-3 and TRBJ2-3): GAGVSQTPSNKVTEKGKYVELRCDPISGHTALYWYRQSLGQGPEFLIYFQGTGAADDSGLPNDRFFAVRPEGSVSTLKIQRTERGDSAVYLCASGRTHRTDTQYFGPGTRLTVL.

The count of this clone is one. This chain joins TRBV12-3 or TRBV12-4 and TRBJ2-1, with no clear D. CDR3 length: 13 residues. V lost 6 bases and J 2 bases, leaving 8 bases between the germline ends. CDR3: CASSRSPYNEQFF. The CDR3 region has the DNA TGTGCCAGCAGCCGTAGTCCCTACAATGAGCAGTTCTTC.

The gene calls are TRBV4-2 and TRBJ2-2, with a possible D match to TRBD1 (5 bases). In germline, CDR1 is LGHNA, CDR2 YNFKEQ. V dropped 1 base and J dropped 5 bases, with 11 bases sitting between them. The CDR3 sequence is 15 residues long. The CDR3 spells CASSQAIQATGELFF. Here the CDR3 DNA reads TGTGCCAGCAGCCAAGCAATACAGGCGACCGGGGAGCTGTTTTTT.

V is TRBV28 and J is TRBJ2-7, with 7 positions matching TRBD2. V lost 8 bases and J lost 4; bases outside the gene matches: 2. Germline lookup yields CDR1 MDHEN and CDR2 SYDVKM. The CDR3 runs to 11 residues. CDR3 nucleotides: TGTGCCAGCGGGACTACTTACGAGCAGTACTTC. It translates to CASGTTYEQYF.

This clone was observed a single time. Other DNA sequences of this sample code for an identical CDR3. V gene TRBV6-5 combines with J gene TRBJ1-1, with 7 bases fitting TRBD1. Germline CDR1 reads MNHEY; CDR2 reads SVGAGI. V was pared by 6 bases and J by 0 bases, with 4 bases of the junction left unmatched. CDR3 length: 14 residues. This chain's CDR3 is CASSTGQLNTEAFF. The CDR3 region has the DNA TGTGCCAGCAGCACGGGACAGCTGAACACTGAAGCTTTCTTT.

This chain joins TRBV2 and TRBJ2-1, with TRBD2 identical over 9 bases. The CDR3 totals 15 residues. V lost 7 bases to trimming and J lost 4 bases; unmatched junction nucleotides: 8. CDR1 is SNHLY and CDR2 is FYNNEI in the germline V gene. The CDR3 region has the DNA TGTGCCAGCACCCCCGCGGCGGGAGGGTACAATGAGCAGTTCTTC. Translation gives CASTPAAGGYNEQFF.

V usage is TRBV18 and J usage is TRBJ2-1; TRBD1 might be the D (5 bases). This CDR3 comprises 12 residues. Trimming took 2 bases from V and 8 from J, leaving 7 bases between them. Germline assignment: CDR1 KGHSH and CDR2 LQKENI. CDR3 DNA: TGTGCCAGCTCACCAGCAGGGTATGAGCAGTTCTTC. Translation: CASSPAGYEQFF.

The CDR3 bases are TGTGCCAGCAGCCATCGTAGCACAGATACGCAGTATTTT. This sequence encodes CASSHRSTDTQYF. This chain links TRBV3-1 (or the pseudogene TRBV3-2) with TRBJ2-3, with no clear D. Trimming cost V 3 bases and J 0 bases, with 4 bases left between them. There are 13 residues in the CDR3. The germline V gene encodes CDR1 LGHDT and CDR2 YNNKEL (reference sequence).

The chain recombines TRBV19 with TRBJ1-1, with TRBD1 matching 7 bases. V lost 10 bases, J lost 1 base, and 6 bases stayed unmatched. Germline CDR1 reads LNHDA; CDR2 reads SQIVND (reference sequence). The CDR3 extends over 13 amino acids. CDR3 in DNA: TGTGCCACCACGGGACAGCCGAACACTGAAGCTTTCTTT. Translation: CATTGQPNTEAFF.